This T cell receptor (beta chain) was sequenced in a study of shared clonotypes between healthy human individuals. Study in general: Each donor's CD8 memory used one plate, CD8 naive two, each CD4 subset three. Study conclusions and caveats: Lower generation probabilities were found for non-shared clonotypes than for those shared by all four donors.

The authors ran the assay at deep level. Repertoires were generated with immunoSEQ multiplex PCR, while TCRdb's copy carries only in-frame clones and drops some. The data show a few hundred thousand clones, 97% seen once. CDR1 and CDR2 from the germline V gene are SGHRS and YFSETQ. The CDR3 runs 15 residues. V gave up 0 bases and J gave up 5 bases, with 12 bases separating them. As regards this clone: Its matching antigen is unknown.

The donors, healthy adults who were HIV-negative, had experienced no recent acute infections or vaccinations. Material: naive CD4+ T cells sorted from blood. This sample's subset: CD45RA+ positively selected. The chain is built from TRBV5-1 and TRBJ2-1, with D perhaps matching TRBD2 (6 bases). The sequence came from a woman in her thirties in good health. CDR3: CASSLEWEVHNEQFF. Written as DNA, the CDR3 is TGCGCCAGCAGCTTGGAGTGGGAGGTCCACAATGAGCAGTTCTTC.